This T cell receptor beta chain was documented in a study of beta chain features in type 1 diabetes. Points from the study as a whole: Across patients, naive, central memory and Treg TCRB repertoires exhibited apparently greater similarity than was observed across healthy donors. The question left open here concerned HLA type influencing TCRB rearrangement. Among type 1 diabetes patients, VDJ junctions had fewer insertions and more deletions. There was a moderate but significant shortening of TCRB CDR3s in all four CD4+ subsets of Type 1 diabetes patients.

Expressed TCRB transcripts got sequenced, as all isolated RNA was reverse transcribed. The protocol was immunoSEQ multiplex PCR, while the TCRdb copy is restricted to in-frame clones and leaves out a portion. The table shows some 160,000 clones, with about 9% occurring only once. Worth noting for this clone: Its antigen is not identified.

Trimming removed 7 bases from V and 0 bases from J, with 9 bases in between. The CDR3 sequence is 12 residues long. CDR1 SQVTM and CDR2 ANQGSEA come from the germline V gene. What was sequenced was central memory CD4+ T cells from blood. V and J are TRBV29-1 and TRBJ1-1; tentative D call: TRBD1 (5 bases). The source is a woman in her late teens or twenties with type 1 diabetes. CDR3 loop: CSGGGMNTEAFF. In DNA, the CDR3 is TGCAGCGGGGGGGGAATGAACACTGAAGCTTTCTTT.